These 26 T cell receptor beta chains originate from one sample sequenced in a study of OX40 agonist ivuxolimab in advanced cancers. TCRdb's copy holds only in-frame clones and misses some; the assay was immunoSEQ multiplex PCR. The table records approximately 48,000 clones, around 77% of them present only once. The specimen was CD4+ or CD8+ T cells sorted from blood, collected in a trial of the OX40 agonist ivuxolimab. The receptors come from an adult with an advanced solid tumor such as melanoma, head and neck, liver or kidney cancer.

The rearrangement links TRBV10-2 to TRBJ2-5; 8 nucleotides match TRBD2. Unmatched junction bases numbered 8, after V lost 6 bases and J lost 5 bases. Germline loops: CDR1 WSHSY, CDR2 SAAADI. The CDR3 consists of 14 residues. CDR3 sequence (DNA): TGCGCCAGCAGGCGGGCTAGCGGGCCGGAGACCCAGTACTTC. It yields the protein CASRRASGPETQYF.

This clone was counted only a few times. This chain joins TRBV5-5 and TRBJ2-7; 10 nucleotides match TRBD2. The junction had 5 bases not matched to a gene; V was cut back by 1 base and J by 1 base. This CDR3 is 16 amino acids long. Germline CDR1 is SGHKS and CDR2 is YYEKEE (reference sequence). DNA for the CDR3: TGTGCCAGCAGCTTGCTTCTAGCGGGAGCATCCTACGAGCAGTACTTC. Amino acid sequence: CASSLLLAGASYEQYF.

V usage is TRBV4-1 and J usage is TRBJ1-5; tentative D call: TRBD1 (6 bases). Deletions cut 1 base from V and 0 bases from J, with 22 bases between. The germline CDR1 and CDR2 sequences are MGHRA and YSYEKL. The CDR3 contains 20 residues. DNA of the CDR3: TGCGCCAGCAGCCAAGTACCCTTCACAGGGACATGGTATAGCAATCAGCCCCAGCATTTT. This translates into CASSQVPFTGTWYSNQPQHF.

This chain joins TRBV5-4 and TRBJ2-1, with D perhaps TRBD2 (5 bases). This CDR3 is 14 amino acids long. The V gene's germline CDR1 is SGHNT and CDR2 YYREEE (reference sequence). Trimming took 4 bases from V and 9 from J, leaving 17 bases between them. The CDR3 protein is CASSGSRENGEQFF. CDR3 coding DNA: TGTGCCAGCAGCGGGAGTAGGGAGAACGGTGAGCAGTTCTTC.

The chain is built from TRBV28 and TRBJ1-2, with 12 bases identical to TRBD1. CDR3 length: 17 residues. Germline-derived CDR1 and CDR2 are MDHEN and SYDVKM. V gave up 5 bases and J gave up 3 bases; unmatched junction bases: 10. The CDR3 is CASSQFRDRGRDYGYTF. The DNA for the CDR3 is TGTGCCAGCAGTCAATTCCGGGACAGGGGGCGCGACTATGGCTACACCTTC.

The V call is TRBV27, the J call TRBJ2-1; a possible D gene is TRBD2 (6 bases). Germline values: CDR1 MNHEY, CDR2 SMNVEV (reference sequence). The V end lost 3 bases, the J end lost 2 bases, and 17 bases lay between the germline ends. The CDR3 totals 17 residues. CDR3 bases: TGTGCCAGCAGTTTTCCCCCCTCTAGCGCCGCCTACAATGAGCAGTTCTTC. Translation: CASSFPPSSAAYNEQFF.

The chain has TRBV11-2 and TRBJ2-4; 10 bases agree with TRBD2. Unmatched junction bases numbered 9, after V lost 6 bases and J lost 1 base. The CDR3 is made up of 17 amino acids. Germline values: CDR1 SGHAT, CDR2 FQNNGV. In DNA form, the CDR3 reads TGTGCCAGCAGAGGGCTAGCGGGAGAACGGGCCAAAAACATTCAGTACTTC. It encodes CASRGLAGERAKNIQYF.

This rearrangement joins TRBV6-6 to TRBJ1-5; TRBD1 might be the D (5 bases). The CDR3 extends over 15 amino acids. V dropped 5 bases and J dropped 0 bases, with 11 bases sitting between them. Per the germline V gene, CDR1 is MNHNY and CDR2 is SVGAGI (reference sequence). CDR3 sequence (DNA): TGTGCCAGCAGTGACAGCTCTGCTAGCAATCAGCCCCAGCATTTT. Protein: CASSDSSASNQPQHF.

This clone was counted a single time. CDR3 sequence reads: CASSLAGDYNEQFF. In nucleotides, the CDR3 is TGTGCCAGCAGCTTAGCGGGAGACTACAATGAGCAGTTCTTC. The chain combines TRBV7-3 with TRBJ2-1; 7 bases line up with TRBD2. Germline V gene data show CDR1 as SGHTA and CDR2 as FQGTGA. The CDR3 totals 14 residues. The V and J ends lost 2 bases and 3 bases, in that order; junction bases with no gene match: 1.

The V call is TRBV5-1, the J call TRBJ2-2, with 7 bases matching TRBD1. The germline V gene encodes CDR1 SGHRS and CDR2 YFSETQ. This CDR3 contains 15 residues. The V and J ends lost 4 bases and 6 bases, in that order; junction bases with no gene match: 9. CDR3 sequence: CASSARTGGPGELFF. The CDR3 DNA is TGCGCCAGCAGCGCCCGGACAGGCGGACCCGGGGAGCTGTTTTTT.

The genes are TRBV7-8 and TRBJ2-6, with D hard to call. This CDR3 contains 16 residues. The germline V gene has CDR1 SGHVS and CDR2 FQNEAQ. Trimming left V 1 base short and J 4 bases short, with 11 bases between. CDR3 sequence (DNA): TGTGCCAGCAGCTTAGTATTCCGAATCGGGGCCAACGTCCTGACTTTC. This translates into CASSLVFRIGANVLTF.

The chain links TRBV7-9 to TRBJ1-1; no definite D call. The CDR3 has 13 residues. Germline V gene lookup returns CDR1 SEHNR and CDR2 FQNEAQ (reference sequence). The V end lost 1 base, the J end lost 10 bases, and 13 bases lay between the germline ends. The CDR3 coding sequence is TGTGCCAGCAGCTTAGACACCTCGAGGGTAGCTTTCTTT. Its translation: CASSLDTSRVAFF.

The chain recombines TRBV7-9 with TRBJ2-5; no firm D call. The CDR3 is made up of 13 amino acids. V shed 6 bases and J shed 4 bases, with 12 bases lying between them. Germline CDR1 and CDR2: SEHNR and FQNEAQ (reference sequence). The CDR3 nucleotides read TGTGCCAGCAGTCACCCCCCAAGAGAGACCCAGTACTTC. Translation gives CASSHPPRETQYF.

The J gene is TRBJ2-1, the V gene TRBV19; 10 positions match TRBD2. The germline gives CDR1 LNHDA, CDR2 SQIVND (reference sequence). The CDR3 is 16 residues long. Trimming removed 0 bases from V and 5 bases from J; junction bases left unmatched: 4. The CDR3 nucleotides read TGTGCCAGTAGTATAGATCGCCTAGCGGGAGACAATGAGCAGTTCTTC. Translation gives CASSIDRLAGDNEQFF.

This clone was recorded a few times. The V call is TRBV5-1, the J call TRBJ1-1, with D perhaps TRBD1 (6 bases). With 2 bases removed from V and 4 bases from J, the gap between germline ends came to 12 bases. In germline, CDR1 is SGHRS, CDR2 YFSETQ. The CDR3 covers 14 residues. The CDR3 nucleotides are TGCGCCAGCAGCTTACAGGGAACCGGCACTGAAGCTTTCTTT. Protein: CASSLQGTGTEAFF.

The chain employs TRBV7-9 and TRBJ2-1; TRBD2 agrees at 8 bases. Germline trimming cut 4 bases from V and 5 bases from J; bases unmatched to any gene: 13. This CDR3 has 17 residues. The V gene's germline CDR1 is SEHNR and CDR2 FQNEAQ (reference sequence). The CDR3 sequence is CASSYSRGGRFNNEQFF. CDR3 DNA sequence: TGTGCCAGCAGCTATTCCAGGGGCGGGAGGTTCAACAATGAGCAGTTCTTC.

This chain links TRBV7-9 with TRBJ1-4; 8 bases map to TRBD1. In germline, CDR1 is SEHNR, CDR2 FQNEAQ (reference sequence). This CDR3 spans 15 amino acids. J gave up 7 bases and V 4 bases, and 8 bases lay outside the gene matches. The CDR3 DNA sequence: TGTGCCAGCAGCTCGACACAGGGGGGTGTTGAAAAACTGTTTTTT. Its translation is CASSSTQGGVEKLFF.

The V gene is TRBV6-1, the J gene TRBJ2-5; TRBD2 matches at 9 bases. There are 15 residues in the CDR3. Germline V gene lookup returns CDR1 MNHNS and CDR2 SASEGT. J gave up 4 bases and V 10 bases, and 13 bases lay outside the gene matches. The chain's CDR3 is CATAAGLGLAETQYF. The CDR3 bases are TGTGCCACCGCCGCTGGGTTGGGACTAGCAGAGACCCAGTACTTC.

This clone was counted a few times. The chain combines TRBV7-9 with TRBJ2-3; D remains unclear. Germline assignment: CDR1 SEHNR and CDR2 FQNEAQ (reference sequence). This CDR3 has 13 residues. Trimming cost V 5 bases and J 6 bases, with 12 bases left between them. The CDR3 spells CASSAEGFDTQYF. CDR3 nucleotide sequence: TGTGCCAGCAGCGCTGAAGGGTTTGATACGCAGTATTTT.

This clone was seen just once. This chain connects TRBV6-5 to TRBJ2-1; D gene ambiguous. CDR3 size: 16 residues. Trimming pared 2 bases from V and 7 bases from J, leaving 18 bases between. Germline CDR1 and CDR2: MNHEY and SVGAGI. CDR3 amino acids: CASSYAGSALGNEQFF. CDR3 DNA sequence: TGTGCCAGCAGTTACGCCGGATCCGCTTTGGGGAATGAGCAGTTCTTC.

CDR3 region: CASSFSGRGNEQFF. As DNA, the CDR3 is TGTGCCAGCAGCTTTAGCGGGAGGGGTAATGAGCAGTTCTTC. The rearrangement links TRBV5-5 to TRBJ2-1, with TRBD2 matching over 11 bases. The V and J ends lost 2 bases and 7 bases, in that order; junction bases with no gene match: 2. CDR1 is SGHKS and CDR2 is YYEKEE in the germline V gene (reference sequence). The length of the CDR3 is 14 residues.

The V gene is TRBV27, the J gene TRBJ2-7, with 9 bases matching TRBD1. Germline values: CDR1 MNHEY, CDR2 SMNVEV (reference sequence). Trimming at V came to 9 bases and at J to 4 bases, leaving 13 bases not matched to a gene. The CDR3 has 15 amino acids. CDR3 bases: TGTGCCAGTCAGACTGACAGGGGGAATAGGTACGAGCAGTACTTC. Its translation: CASQTDRGNRYEQYF.

This clone appeared a single time. In DNA form, the CDR3 reads TGTGCCAGCTCACCCGGACAGGGGGCTGGCAATGAGCAGTTCTTC. Protein sequence: CASSPGQGAGNEQFF. V and J are TRBV18 and TRBJ2-1; 11 bases are a match to TRBD1. Germline CDR1 is KGHSH and CDR2 is LQKENI. The CDR3 consists of 15 residues. J gave up 6 bases and V 3 bases, and 4 bases lay outside the gene matches.

The chain employs TRBV6-5 and TRBJ1-2; 9 bases are shared with TRBD1. Trimming cost V 7 bases and J 0 bases; bases outside gene matches: 3. CDR1 and CDR2 (germline): MNHEY, SVGAGI. This CDR3 is 14 amino acids long. The CDR3 DNA follows: TGTGCCAGCAATGACAGGGGGACTAACTATGGCTACACCTTC. Encoded protein: CASNDRGTNYGYTF.

The CDR3 is CASRTGTENEKLFF. DNA for the CDR3: TGTGCCAGCAGAACCGGGACAGAAAATGAAAAACTGTTTTTT. V usage is TRBV6-1 and J usage is TRBJ1-4; 7 nucleotides align to TRBD1. Germline trimming cut 6 bases from V and 5 bases from J; bases unmatched to any gene: 6. Germline CDR1 and CDR2: MNHNS and SASEGT. The CDR3 consists of 14 residues.

The V gene is TRBV9, the J gene TRBJ2-6; D might be TRBD1 or TRBD2, each matching 6 bases. Trimming took off 4 bases at V and 3 bases at J, with 17 bases between the two ends. The germline V gene encodes CDR1 SGDLS and CDR2 YYNGEE. The CDR3 length is 17 residues. The CDR3, as DNA: TGTGCCAGCAGCCCAATTAGGGGGGCCGGTGGGGCCAACGTCCTGACTTTC. Translating gives CASSPIRGAGGANVLTF.